This TCR beta chain was found in a study of OX40 agonist ivuxolimab in advanced cancers. At the level of the study: At 82.7% male, the cohort had a mean age of 60 years, ranging from 23 to 79.

Assay used: immunoSEQ multiplex PCR; TCRdb lists only in-frame clones, some missing. Of fewer than 25,000 clones in the sample, around 85% were seen once. The V gene lost 1 base and the J gene lost 12 bases, with 20 bases spanning the gap. The germline V gene has CDR1 SGHNT and CDR2 YYREEE (reference sequence). The CDR3 totals 15 residues. The receptor comes from an adult with an advanced solid tumor such as melanoma, head and neck, liver or kidney cancer. Specimen: CD4+ or CD8+ T cells sorted from blood, collected in a trial of the OX40 agonist ivuxolimab. The chain recombines TRBV5-4 with TRBJ2-1; D perhaps matches TRBD1 (6 bases). The CDR3 sequence: CASSLLQGQSLGQFF. CDR3 DNA sequence: TGTGCCAGCAGCTTGCTTCAGGGGCAGAGCTTGGGGCAGTTCTTC.